This T cell receptor (beta chain) came from a study of blood T cell repertoires in COVID-19. Study in general: Samples of COVID-19 (acute and convalescent) were obtained from the United States, Italy and Spain.

The protocol was immunoSEQ multiplex PCR, while the TCRdb copy is restricted to in-frame clones and leaves out a portion. The sample lists 55,000 to 75,000 clones; around 86% were seen once. There are 11 residues in the CDR3. CDR1 and CDR2 from the germline V gene are SGHDN and FVKESK. The ends were cut back, 2 bases at V and 10 bases at J, with 8 bases in the middle. The sequenced sample was peripheral blood. This TCR derives from a human donor with active COVID-19. The donor label of this sample is uncertain. This chain joins TRBV14 and TRBJ1-1; D is ambiguous. The CDR3 reads CASSQLGRAFF. In DNA form, the CDR3 reads TGTGCCAGCAGCCAACTTGGGAGAGCTTTCTTT.